This record looks at one T cell receptor (beta chain) sequence and its context. Its cognate antigen is unknown. These data come from a study of T cell repertoires in cytomegalovirus infection. Across the whole study: Public TCR beta signatures provided an indication of both CMV infection and a matching HLA type.

Notes on the study in general: The study identified carriers of CMV plus the relevant HLA from cumulative public TCR beta family frequency.

TCRdb used MiXCR to reprocess the reads, holding one entry per CDR3 protein. The table lists roughly 760,000 distinct CDR3 sequences, 35% to 45% of them singletons. Material for sequencing was PBMCs. This TCR was sampled from a human donor in good health (CMV status not recorded). Some clones in this sample may be carry-over from other donors' samples.

The CDR3 nucleotides read TGTGCCAGCAGCCCGAACAGGGGGCGGGAAAACATTCAGTACTTC. Amino acids: CASSPNRGRENIQYF. This chain connects TRBV11-2 to TRBJ2-4, with 9 nucleotides matching TRBD1. Germline CDR1 reads SGHAT; CDR2 reads FQNNGV. Trimming took 5 bases from V and 5 from J; bases not matched to a gene: 7. This CDR3 region has 15 residues.